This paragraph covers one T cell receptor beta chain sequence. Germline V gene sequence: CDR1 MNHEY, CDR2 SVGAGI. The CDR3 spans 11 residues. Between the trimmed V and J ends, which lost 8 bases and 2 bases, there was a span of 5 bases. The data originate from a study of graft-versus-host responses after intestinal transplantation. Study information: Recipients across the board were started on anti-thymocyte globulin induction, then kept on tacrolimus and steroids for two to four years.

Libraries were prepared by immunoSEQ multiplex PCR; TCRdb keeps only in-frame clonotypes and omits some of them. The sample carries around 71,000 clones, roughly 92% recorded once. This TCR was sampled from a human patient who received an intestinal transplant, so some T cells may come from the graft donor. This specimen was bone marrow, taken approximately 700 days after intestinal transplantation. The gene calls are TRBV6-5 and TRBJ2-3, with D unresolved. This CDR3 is CASGSTDTQYF. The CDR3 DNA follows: TGTGCCAGCGGATCCACAGATACGCAGTATTTT.